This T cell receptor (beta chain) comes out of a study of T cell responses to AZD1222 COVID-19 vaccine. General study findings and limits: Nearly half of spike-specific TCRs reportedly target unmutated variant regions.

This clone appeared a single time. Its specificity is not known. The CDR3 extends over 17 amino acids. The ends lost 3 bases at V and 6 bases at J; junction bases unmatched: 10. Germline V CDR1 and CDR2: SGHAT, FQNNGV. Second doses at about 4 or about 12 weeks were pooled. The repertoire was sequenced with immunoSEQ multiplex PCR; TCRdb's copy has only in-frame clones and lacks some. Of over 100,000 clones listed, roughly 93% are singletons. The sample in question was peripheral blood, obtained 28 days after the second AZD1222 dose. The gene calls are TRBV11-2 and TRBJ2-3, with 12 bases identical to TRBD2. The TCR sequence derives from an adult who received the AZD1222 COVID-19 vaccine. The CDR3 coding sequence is TGTGCCAGCAGCTTCCCGACTAGCGGGGGACACACGGATACGCAGTATTTT. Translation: CASSFPTSGGHTDTQYF.